This T cell receptor beta chain was documented in a study of blood T cell repertoires in COVID-19. Study-level background: From the United States, Italy and Spain came samples of acute and convalescent COVID-19. Nucleic acid was either cDNA or gDNA, and it came from T cells, B-cell-depleted T cells, or PBMCs.

In germline, CDR1 is GTSNPN, CDR2 SVGIG (reference sequence). The V segment lost 5 bases and the J segment 0 bases; nucleotides outside the gene matches: 7. The CDR3 contains 15 residues. Authors' methods: The authors estimated nucleated cell counts from reference gene primer amplification. Libraries were prepared by immunoSEQ multiplex PCR; TCRdb keeps only in-frame clonotypes and omits some of them. From that table come the V and J calls and clone size; the DNA was used to work out D and trimming. Of 15,000 to 20,000 clones listed, roughly 90% are singletons. The sequenced sample was peripheral blood. This TCR was recovered from a man between 45 and 60 years old with active COVID-19. The chain joins TRBV30 to TRBJ2-3; 8 bases are a match to TRBD2. CDR3 DNA sequence: TGTGCCTGGGGACGGGGCGGGAGGAGCACAGATACGCAGTATTTT. Residues: CAWGRGGRSTDTQYF.